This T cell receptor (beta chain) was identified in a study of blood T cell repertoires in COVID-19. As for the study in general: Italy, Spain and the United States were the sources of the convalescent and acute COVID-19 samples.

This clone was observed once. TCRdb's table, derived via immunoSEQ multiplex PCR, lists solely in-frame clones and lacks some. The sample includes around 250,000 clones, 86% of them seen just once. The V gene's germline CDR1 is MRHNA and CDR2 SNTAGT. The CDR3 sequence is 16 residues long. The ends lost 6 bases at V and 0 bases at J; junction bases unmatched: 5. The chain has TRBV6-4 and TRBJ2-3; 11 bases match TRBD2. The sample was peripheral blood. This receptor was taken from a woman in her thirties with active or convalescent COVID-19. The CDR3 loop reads CASSTTSGGSTDTQYF. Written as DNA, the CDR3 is TGTGCCAGCAGCACTACTAGCGGGGGCAGCACAGATACGCAGTATTTT.